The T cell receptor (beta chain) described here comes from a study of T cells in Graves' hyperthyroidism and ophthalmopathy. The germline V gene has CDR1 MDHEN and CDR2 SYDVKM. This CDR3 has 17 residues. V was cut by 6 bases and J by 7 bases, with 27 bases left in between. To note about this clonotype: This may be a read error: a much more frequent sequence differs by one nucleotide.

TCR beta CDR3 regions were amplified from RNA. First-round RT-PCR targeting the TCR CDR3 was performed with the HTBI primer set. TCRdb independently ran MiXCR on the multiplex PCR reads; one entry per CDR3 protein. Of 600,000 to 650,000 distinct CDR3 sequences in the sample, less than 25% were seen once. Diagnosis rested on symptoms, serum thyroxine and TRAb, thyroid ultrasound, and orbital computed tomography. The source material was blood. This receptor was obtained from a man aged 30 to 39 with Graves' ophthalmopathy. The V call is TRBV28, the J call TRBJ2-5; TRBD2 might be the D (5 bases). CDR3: CASRPSPDTTWGVTQYF. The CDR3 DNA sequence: TGTGCCAGCAGACCCAGCCCCGACACTACCTGGGGAGTGACCCAGTACTTC.